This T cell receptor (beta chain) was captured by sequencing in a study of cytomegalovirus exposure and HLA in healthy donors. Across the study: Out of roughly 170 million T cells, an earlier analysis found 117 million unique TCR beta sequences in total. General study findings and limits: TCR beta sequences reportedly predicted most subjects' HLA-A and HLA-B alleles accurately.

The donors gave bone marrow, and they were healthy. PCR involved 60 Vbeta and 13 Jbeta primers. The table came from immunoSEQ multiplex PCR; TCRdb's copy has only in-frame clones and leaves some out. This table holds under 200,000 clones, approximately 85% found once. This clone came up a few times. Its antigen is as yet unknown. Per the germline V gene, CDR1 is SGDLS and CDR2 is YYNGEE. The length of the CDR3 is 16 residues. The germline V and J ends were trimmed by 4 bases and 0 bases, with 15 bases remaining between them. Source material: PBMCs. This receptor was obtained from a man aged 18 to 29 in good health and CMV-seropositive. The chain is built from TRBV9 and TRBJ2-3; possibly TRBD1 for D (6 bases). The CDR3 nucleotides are TGTGCCAGCAGCCCACCACACAGGGCTAGCACAGATACGCAGTATTTT. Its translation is CASSPPHRASTDTQYF.